This T cell receptor (beta chain) was identified in a study of shared clonotypes between healthy human individuals. Findings of the study overall: A generally larger estimated richness was seen in naive subsets than in memory subsets. Tissues were not sampled, only blood, and their repertoires likely differ.

CD45RA+ naive and CD45RA-negative memory subsets were separated from CD4+ cells. On this clone itself: Its antigen is undetermined.

The method was immunoSEQ multiplex PCR; TCRdb's version includes in-frame clones alone and lacks a portion of them. Of roughly 2,500,000 clones in the sample, under 95% were seen once. This clonotype was obtained from a man between 18 and 29 years old in good health. Some clones in this sample may be carry-over from other donors' samples. Sequenced material: naive CD4+ T cells from PBMCs. The subset is: CD45RA+ positively selected.

The CDR3, as DNA: TGCGCCAGCAGCCAAGATGGCAGGCTGAGTGGCGAGCAGTACTTC. Protein product: CASSQDGRLSGEQYF. The chain employs TRBV4-1 and TRBJ2-7; D remains unclear. Germline V gives CDR1 MGHRA, CDR2 YSYEKL. The V gene lost 0 bases and the J gene lost 6 bases, with 15 bases spanning the gap. The CDR3 contains 15 residues.